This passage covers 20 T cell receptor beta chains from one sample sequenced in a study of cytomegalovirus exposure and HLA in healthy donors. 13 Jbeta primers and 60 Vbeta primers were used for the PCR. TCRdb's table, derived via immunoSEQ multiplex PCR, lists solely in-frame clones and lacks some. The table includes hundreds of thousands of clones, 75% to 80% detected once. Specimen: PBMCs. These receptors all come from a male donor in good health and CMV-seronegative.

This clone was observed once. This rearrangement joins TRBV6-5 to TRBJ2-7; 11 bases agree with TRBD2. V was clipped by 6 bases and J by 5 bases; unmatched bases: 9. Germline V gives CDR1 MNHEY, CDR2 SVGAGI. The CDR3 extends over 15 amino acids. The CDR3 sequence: CASSFSGRAPDEQYF. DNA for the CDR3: TGTGCCAGCAGCTTTAGCGGGAGGGCCCCGGACGAGCAGTACTTC.

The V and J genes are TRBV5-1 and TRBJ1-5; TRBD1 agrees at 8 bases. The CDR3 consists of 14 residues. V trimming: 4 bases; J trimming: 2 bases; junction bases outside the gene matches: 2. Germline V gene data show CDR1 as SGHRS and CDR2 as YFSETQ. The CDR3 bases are TGCGCCAGCAGCGCACAGGGGGGCAATCAGCCCCAGCATTTT. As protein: CASSAQGGNQPQHF.

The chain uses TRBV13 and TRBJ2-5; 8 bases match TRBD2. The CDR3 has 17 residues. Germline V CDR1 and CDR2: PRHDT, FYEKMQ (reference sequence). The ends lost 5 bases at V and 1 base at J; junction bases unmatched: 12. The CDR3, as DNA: TGTGCCAGCAGCCCAAGAAGCTGGACTAGCCGCCAAGAGACCCAGTACTTC. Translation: CASSPRSWTSRQETQYF.

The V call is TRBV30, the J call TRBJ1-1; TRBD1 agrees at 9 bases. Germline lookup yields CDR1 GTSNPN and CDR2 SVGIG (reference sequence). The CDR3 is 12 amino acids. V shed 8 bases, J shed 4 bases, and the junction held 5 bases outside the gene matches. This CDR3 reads CAQGTGITEAFF. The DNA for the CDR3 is TGTGCCCAGGGGACAGGGATCACTGAAGCTTTCTTT.

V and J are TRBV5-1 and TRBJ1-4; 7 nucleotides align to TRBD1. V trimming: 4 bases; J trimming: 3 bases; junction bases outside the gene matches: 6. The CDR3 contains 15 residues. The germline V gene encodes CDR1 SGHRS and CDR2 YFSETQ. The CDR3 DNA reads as TGCGCCAGCAGCGCGCAGGGGGTTTCTAATGAAAAACTGTTTTTT. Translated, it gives CASSAQGVSNEKLFF.

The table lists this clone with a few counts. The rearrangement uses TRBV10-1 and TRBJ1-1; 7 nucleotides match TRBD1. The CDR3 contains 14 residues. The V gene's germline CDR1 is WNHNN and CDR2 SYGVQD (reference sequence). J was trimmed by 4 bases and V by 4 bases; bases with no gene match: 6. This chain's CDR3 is CASSVEGAGTEAFF. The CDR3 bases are TGCGCCAGCAGTGTCGAGGGGGCCGGCACTGAAGCTTTCTTT.

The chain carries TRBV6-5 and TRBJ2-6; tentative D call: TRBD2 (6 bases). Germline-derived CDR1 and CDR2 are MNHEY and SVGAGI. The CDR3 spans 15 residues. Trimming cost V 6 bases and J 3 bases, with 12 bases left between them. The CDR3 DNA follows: TGTGCCAGCAGCGATGGAGGGCTTGGGGCCAACGTCCTGACTTTC. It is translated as CASSDGGLGANVLTF.

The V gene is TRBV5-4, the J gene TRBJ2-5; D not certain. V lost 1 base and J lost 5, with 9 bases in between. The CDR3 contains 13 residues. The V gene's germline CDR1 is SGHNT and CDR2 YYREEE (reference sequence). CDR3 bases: TGTGCCAGCAGCTTGTCCCCCCTGGAGACCCAGTACTTC. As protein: CASSLSPLETQYF.

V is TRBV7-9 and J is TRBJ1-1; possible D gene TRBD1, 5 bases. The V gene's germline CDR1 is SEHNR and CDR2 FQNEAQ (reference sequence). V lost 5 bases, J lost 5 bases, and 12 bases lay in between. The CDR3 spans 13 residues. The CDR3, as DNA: TGTGCCAGCAGCGGGGCGGGGAGGACTGAAGCTTTCTTT. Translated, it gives CASSGAGRTEAFF.

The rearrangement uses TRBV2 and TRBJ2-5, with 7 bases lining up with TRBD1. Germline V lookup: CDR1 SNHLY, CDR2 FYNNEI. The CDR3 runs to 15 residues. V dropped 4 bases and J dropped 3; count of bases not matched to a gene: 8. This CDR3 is CASSVRDSPEETQYF. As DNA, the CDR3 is TGTGCCAGCAGTGTTCGGGACAGCCCAGAAGAGACCCAGTACTTC.

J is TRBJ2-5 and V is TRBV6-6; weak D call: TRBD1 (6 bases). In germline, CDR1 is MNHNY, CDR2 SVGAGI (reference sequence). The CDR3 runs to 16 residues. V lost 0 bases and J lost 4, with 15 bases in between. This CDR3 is CASSYSAATGLETQYF. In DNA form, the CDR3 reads TGTGCCAGCAGTTACTCAGCAGCAACAGGGTTAGAGACCCAGTACTTC.

CDR3 protein: CASSEHTGAPQHF. CDR3 nucleotide sequence: TGTGCCAGCAGTGAACACACGGGAGCGCCCCAGCATTTT. This sequence joins TRBV6-1 and TRBJ1-5; no clear D. This CDR3 is 13 amino acids long. Germline CDR1 reads MNHNS; CDR2 reads SASEGT. V was shortened by 2 bases and J by 9 bases, with 11 bases between the two germline ends.

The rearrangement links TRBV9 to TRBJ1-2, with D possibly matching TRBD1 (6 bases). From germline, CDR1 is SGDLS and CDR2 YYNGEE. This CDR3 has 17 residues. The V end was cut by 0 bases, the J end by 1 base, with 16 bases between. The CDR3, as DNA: TGTGCCAGCAGCGTAGCCCACAGGGCGTTACTTAACTATGGCTACACCTTC. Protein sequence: CASSVAHRALLNYGYTF.

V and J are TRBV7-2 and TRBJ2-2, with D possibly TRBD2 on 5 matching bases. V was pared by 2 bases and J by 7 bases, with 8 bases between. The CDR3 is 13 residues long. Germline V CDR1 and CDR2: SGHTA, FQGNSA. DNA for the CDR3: TGTGCCAGCAGCTTACGCAGCGGCGGGGAGCTGTTTTTT. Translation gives CASSLRSGGELFF.

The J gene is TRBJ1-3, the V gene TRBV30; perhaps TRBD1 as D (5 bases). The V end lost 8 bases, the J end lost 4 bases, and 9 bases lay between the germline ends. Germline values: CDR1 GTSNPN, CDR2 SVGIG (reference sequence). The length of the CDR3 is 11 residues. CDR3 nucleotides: TGTGCCGGACAAGCCGGAAACACCATATATTTT. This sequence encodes CAGQAGNTIYF.

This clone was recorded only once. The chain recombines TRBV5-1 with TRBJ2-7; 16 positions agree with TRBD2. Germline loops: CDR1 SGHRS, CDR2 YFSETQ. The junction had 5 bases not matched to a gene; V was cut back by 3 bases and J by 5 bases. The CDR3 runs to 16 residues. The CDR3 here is CASSWGLAGGRNEQYF. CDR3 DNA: TGCGCCAGCAGCTGGGGACTAGCGGGAGGGCGGAACGAGCAGTACTTC.

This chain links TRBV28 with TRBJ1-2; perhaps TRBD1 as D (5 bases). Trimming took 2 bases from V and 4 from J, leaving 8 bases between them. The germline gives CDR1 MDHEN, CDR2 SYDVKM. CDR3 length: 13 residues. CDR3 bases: TGTGCCAGCAGTTTACTCGGGGGCTATGGCTACACCTTC. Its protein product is CASSLLGGYGYTF.

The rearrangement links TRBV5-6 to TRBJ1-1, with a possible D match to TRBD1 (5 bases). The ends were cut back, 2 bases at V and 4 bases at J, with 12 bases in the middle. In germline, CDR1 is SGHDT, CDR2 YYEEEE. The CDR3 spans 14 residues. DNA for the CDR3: TGTGCCAGCAGCTTTATTGGGGGGAGCACTGAAGCTTTCTTT. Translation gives CASSFIGGSTEAFF. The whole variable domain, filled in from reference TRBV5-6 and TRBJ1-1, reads DAGVTQSPTHLIKTRGQQVTLRCSPKSGHDTVSWYQQALGQGPQFIFQYYEEEERQRGNFPDRFSGHQFPNYSSELNVNALLLGDSALYLCASSFIGGSTEAFFGQGTRLTVV.

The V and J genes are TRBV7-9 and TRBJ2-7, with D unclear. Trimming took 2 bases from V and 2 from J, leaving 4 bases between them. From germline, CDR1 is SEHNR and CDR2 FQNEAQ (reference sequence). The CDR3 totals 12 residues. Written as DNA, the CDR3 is TGTGCCAGCAGCTTAACGGCCTACGAGCAGTACTTC. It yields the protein CASSLTAYEQYF.

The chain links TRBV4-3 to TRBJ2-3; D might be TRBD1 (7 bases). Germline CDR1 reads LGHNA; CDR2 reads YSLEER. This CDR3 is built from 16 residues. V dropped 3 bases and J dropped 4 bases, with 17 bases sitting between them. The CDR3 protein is CASSHVGGRGADTQYF. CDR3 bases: TGCGCCAGCAGCCACGTAGGAGGCAGGGGGGCAGATACGCAGTATTTT.